This T cell receptor beta chain was identified during a study of CD8+ T cells in alopecia areata. Broader study findings: Many of the expanded lesional clones endured in scalp and blood while on tofacitinib. Significant decreases in scalp clonality and expanded CD8+ clones followed tofacitinib treatment.

TCR sequencing used cDNA made by reverse transcription of extracted RNA. Assay used: immunoSEQ multiplex PCR; TCRdb lists only in-frame clones, some missing. The table has approximately 280,000 clones, 55% to 75% seen once; the top ten hold about 1.7%. With respect to this clone: Its antigen is still unknown.

Treatment indicated: oral pan-JAK inhibitor, 5-10 mg twice daily. Researchers gathered lesional scalp punch biopsies and peripheral blood from patients with alopecia areata. The CDR3 has 16 amino acids. In germline, CDR1 is LNHNV, CDR2 YYDKDF (reference sequence). Trimming pared 5 bases from V and 0 bases from J, leaving 17 bases between. The TCR originated in a human donor with alopecia areata. The chain is built from TRBV15 and TRBJ2-7, with no clear D. The sequencing used CD4+ T cells sorted from blood, collected at week 24, from a patient treated with tofacitinib. CDR3 sequence: CATSPAPGQSSYEQYF. The CDR3, as DNA: TGTGCCACCAGCCCTGCCCCGGGCCAGAGCTCCTACGAGCAGTACTTC. The full variable domain, rest sourced from reference TRBV15 and TRBJ2-7, is DAMVIQNPRYQVTQFGKPVTLSCSQTLNHNVMYWYQQKSSQAPKLLFHYYDKDFNNEADTPDNFQSRRPNTSFCFLDIRSPGLGDTAMYLCATSPAPGQSSYEQYFGPGTRLTVT.